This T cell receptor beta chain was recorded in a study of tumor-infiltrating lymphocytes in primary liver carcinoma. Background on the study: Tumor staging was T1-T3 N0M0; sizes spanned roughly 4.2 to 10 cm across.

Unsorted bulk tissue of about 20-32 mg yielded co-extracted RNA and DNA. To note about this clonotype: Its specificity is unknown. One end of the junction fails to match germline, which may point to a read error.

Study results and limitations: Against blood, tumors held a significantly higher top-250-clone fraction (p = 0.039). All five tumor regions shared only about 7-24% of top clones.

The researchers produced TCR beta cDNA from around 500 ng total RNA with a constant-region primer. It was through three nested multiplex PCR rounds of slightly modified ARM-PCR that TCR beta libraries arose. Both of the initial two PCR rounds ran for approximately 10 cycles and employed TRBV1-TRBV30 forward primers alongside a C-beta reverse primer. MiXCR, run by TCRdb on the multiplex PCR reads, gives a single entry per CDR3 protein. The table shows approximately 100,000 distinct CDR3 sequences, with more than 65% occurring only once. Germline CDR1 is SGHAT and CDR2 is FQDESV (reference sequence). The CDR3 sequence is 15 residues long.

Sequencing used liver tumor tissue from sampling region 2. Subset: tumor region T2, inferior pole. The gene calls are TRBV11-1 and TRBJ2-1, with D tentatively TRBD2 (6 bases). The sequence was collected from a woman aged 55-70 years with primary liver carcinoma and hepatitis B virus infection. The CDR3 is CASMLTGGAYNEQFF. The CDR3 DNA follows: TGTGCCAGCATGTTGACTGGCGGGGCCTACAATGAGCAATTCTTC.